The entry that follows covers one T cell receptor beta chain sequence. The antigen is undetermined. Relative to the germline gene, one junction end is altered; a read error may explain this. The entry originates in a study of cytomegalovirus exposure and HLA in healthy donors. Regarding the study as a whole: HLA alleles were associated with 16,951 TCR beta sequences in a later analysis at 0.05 false discovery rate.

The CDR3 has 16 residues. CDR1 and CDR2 from the germline V gene are SEHNR and FQNEAQ (reference sequence). This PCR relied on a set of 60 Vbeta primers and 13 Jbeta primers. Method: immunoSEQ multiplex PCR; TCRdb's copy keeps in-frame clones and lacks some. The sample includes some 90,000 clones, 81% seen only once; the top ten take around 1.5%. The chain combines TRBV7-9 with TRBJ2-1; D gene unclear. This TCR came from a man aged 40-49 years in good health and CMV-seronegative. Sample: PBMCs. CDR3 nucleotide sequence: TGTTCCAGCAGCCCCCCTCCCAGATTCTCCTACAATGAGCAGTTCTTC. Translated, it gives CSSSPPPRFSYNEQFF.